What follows is one T cell receptor beta chain and its context. Its cognate antigen is unknown. A read error may produce the germline difference seen at one junction end. The sample comes from a study of T cell responses to AZD1222 COVID-19 vaccine. This CDR3 contains 13 residues. Germline V gene data show CDR1 as MNHEY and CDR2 as SVGEGT. The study, taken as a whole, reports: Repertoire collection took place solely once the T cell response had peaked. Among vaccine-associated CD4 TCRs, coverage spanned spike, with dominance at 160-218 and 743-854. Most donors were white British and more were female, and clonal diversity was possibly underestimated.

Sequenced by immunoSEQ multiplex PCR; TCRdb stores in-frame clones only, minus some. The sample lists roughly 190,000 clones; roughly 92% were seen once. The source was peripheral blood, collected on day 0 of AZD1222 vaccination. The rearrangement links TRBV6-2 or TRBV6-3 to TRBJ2-5; the D is unclear. This receptor was identified in an adult in good health. CDR3 nucleotide sequence: TGTGCCAGCAGTTACGATCGCGGCAGGAACCCTAACTTC. It translates to CASSYDRGRNPNF.